This is a list of T cell receptor beta chains from one sample in a study of T cells after yellow fever vaccination. TCRdb itself ran the 5' RACE reads through MiXCR, one entry per CDR3 protein. The sample records roughly 500,000 distinct CDR3 sequences, 15% to 20% being singletons. Sequenced material: PBMCs, taken 15 days after the yellow fever booster vaccination. These receptors came from a man aged 25 to 45 who received the YFV17D yellow fever vaccine. CDR3s include the opening cysteine and the closing phenylalanine or tryptophan. The order of the fields is clone size, V gene, J gene, D gene, CDR3 DNA, CDR3 protein. A D gene is named only where the DNA matches it firmly. The size of a clone is reported for some rows only, either as once, few or many, or as a class for expanded clones.

.	TRBV5-1	TRBJ2-2	.	TGCGCCAGCAGCGCCTTAAGCTTCGACACCGGGGAGCTGTTTTTT	CASSALSFDTGELFF
.	TRBV5-1	TRBJ1-4	.	TGCGCCAGCAGCTTGGCATGGGTCCAGGGCGAAAAACTGTTTTTT	CASSLAWVQGEKLFF
few	TRBV29-1	TRBJ1-1	.	TGCAGCGCCTTAACGGGGGGTACTGAAGCTTTCTTT	CSALTGGTEAFF
.	TRBV7-9	TRBJ1-2	.	TGTGCCAGCAGCGGAGAGGGGGAAAACTATGGCTACACCTTC	CASSGEGENYGYTF
.	TRBV3-1	TRBJ2-1	.	TGTGCCAGCAGCCAGGACTCGTCTCAGTTCTTC	CASSQDSSQFF
.	TRBV5-1	TRBJ1-2	TRBD1	TGCGCCAGCAGCCTAACTTCGACCGGGACAGGTATCGATGGCTACACCTTC	CASSLTSTGTGIDGYTF
.	TRBV7-9	TRBJ2-1	.	TGTGCCAGCGGCCGAAGCACCTACAATGAGCAGTTCTTC	CASGRSTYNEQFF
.	TRBV20-1	TRBJ2-7	.	TGCAGTGCTAGAGTCGGTCCGGGGGAGCAGTACTTC	CSARVGPGEQYF
.	TRBV7-9	TRBJ2-7	TRBD2	TGTGCCAGCAGCTTAGTGGCCATAGCGGGAGTGCGCGAGCAGTACTTC	CASSLVAIAGVREQYF
.	TRBV4-2	TRBJ2-3	TRBD2	TGTGCCAGCAGCCAAGAAGCTAGCGGGGATCGCACAGATACGCAGTATTTT	CASSQEASGDRTDTQYF
.	TRBV20-1	TRBJ2-7	TRBD1	TGCAGTGCCAAAACCGGGACAGGGGGTTCCTACGAGCAGTACTTC	CSAKTGTGGSYEQYF
.	TRBV6-2/TRBV6-3	TRBJ2-3	.	TGTGCCAGCAGTTCCCCGGAACGGAACACAGATACGCAGTATTTT	CASSSPERNTDTQYF
.	TRBV7-8	TRBJ2-1	TRBD2	TGTGCCAGCAGCTTAGCGATCGGGGGGAGTGAGCAGTTCTTC	CASSLAIGGSEQFF
.	TRBV20-1	TRBJ2-3	TRBD2	TGCAGTGCTCAAGGGACTAGCGGGAGACTGGAGGGCACAGATACGCAGTATTTT	CSAQGTSGRLEGTDTQYF
.	TRBV7-2	TRBJ2-7	.	TGTGCCAGCAGCCAAGCCGGGACTGGCTTATACGAGCAGTACTTC	CASSQAGTGLYEQYF
.	TRBV7-2	TRBJ2-2	.	TGTGCCAGCAGCACGCGCCCGGGACAAACGAACACCGGGGAGCTGTTTTTT	CASSTRPGQTNTGELFF
.	TRBV5-1	TRBJ2-1	TRBD1	TGCGCCAGCAGCTTTACGGACAGGGGCCCATACAATGAGCAGTTCTTC	CASSFTDRGPYNEQFF
.	TRBV5-4	TRBJ1-5	.	TGTGCCAGCAGCGTGGATCAGGAAAGCAATCAGCCCCAGCATTTT	CASSVDQESNQPQHF
.	TRBV20-1	TRBJ2-1	.	TGCAGTGCTAGAGAACTAGCAAAAGGGCATTTCTTC	CSARELAKGHFF
.	TRBV7-9	TRBJ1-1	.	TGTGCCAGCAGCACACAGAGCGGCACTGAAGCTTTCTTT	CASSTQSGTEAFF
few	TRBV12-3/TRBV12-4	TRBJ2-7	TRBD1	TGTGCCAGCAGGGACGGGACAGGGAGGTTCTACGAGCAGTACTTC	CASRDGTGRFYEQYF
many	TRBV7-8	TRBJ2-7	.	TGTGCCAGCAGCGCAGGGTACTACGAGCAGTACTTC	CASSAGYYEQYF
many	TRBV29-1	TRBJ2-7	.	TGCAGCGTAACCAAGATGACAGGCAACGAGCAGTACTTC	CSVTKMTGNEQYF